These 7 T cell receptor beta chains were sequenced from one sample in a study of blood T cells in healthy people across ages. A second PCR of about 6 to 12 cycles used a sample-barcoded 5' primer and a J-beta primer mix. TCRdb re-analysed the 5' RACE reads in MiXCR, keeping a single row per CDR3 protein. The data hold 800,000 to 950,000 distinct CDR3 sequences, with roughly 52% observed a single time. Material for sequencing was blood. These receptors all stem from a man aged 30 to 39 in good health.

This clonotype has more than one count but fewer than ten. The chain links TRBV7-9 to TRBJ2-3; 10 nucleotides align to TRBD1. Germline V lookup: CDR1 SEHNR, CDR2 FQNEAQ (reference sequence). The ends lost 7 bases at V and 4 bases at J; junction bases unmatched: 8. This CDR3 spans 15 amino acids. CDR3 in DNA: TGTGCCAGCAACCTCCGGACAGGGGGGTCAGATACGCAGTATTTT. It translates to CASNLRTGGSDTQYF. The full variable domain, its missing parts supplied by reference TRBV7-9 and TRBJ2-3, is DTGVSQNPRHKITKRGQNVTFRCDPISEHNRLYWYRQTLGQGPEFLTYFQNEAQLEKSRLLSDRFSAERPKGSFSTLEIQRTEQGDSAMYLCASNLRTGGSDTQYFGPGTRLTVL.

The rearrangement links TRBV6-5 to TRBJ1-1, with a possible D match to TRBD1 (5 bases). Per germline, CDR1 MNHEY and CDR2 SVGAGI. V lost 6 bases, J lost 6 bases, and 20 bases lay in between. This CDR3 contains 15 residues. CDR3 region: CASSPRGLPGAEAFF. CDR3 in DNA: TGTGCCAGCAGCCCACGCGGGTTACCGGGGGCTGAAGCTTTCTTT.

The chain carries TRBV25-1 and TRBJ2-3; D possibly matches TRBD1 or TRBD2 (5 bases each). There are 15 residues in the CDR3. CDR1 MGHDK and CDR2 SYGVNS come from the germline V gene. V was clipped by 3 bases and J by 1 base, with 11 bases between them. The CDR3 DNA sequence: TGTGCCAGCAGTGAGGGGCGGGTACGCACAGATACGCAGTATTTT. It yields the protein CASSEGRVRTDTQYF.

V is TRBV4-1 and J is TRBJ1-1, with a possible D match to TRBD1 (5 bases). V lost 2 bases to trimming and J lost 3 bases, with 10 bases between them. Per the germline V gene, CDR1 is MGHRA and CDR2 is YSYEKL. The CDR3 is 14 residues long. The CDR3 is CASSQPSGDTEAFF. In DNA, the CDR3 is TGCGCCAGCAGCCAACCCTCGGGGGACACTGAAGCTTTCTTT.

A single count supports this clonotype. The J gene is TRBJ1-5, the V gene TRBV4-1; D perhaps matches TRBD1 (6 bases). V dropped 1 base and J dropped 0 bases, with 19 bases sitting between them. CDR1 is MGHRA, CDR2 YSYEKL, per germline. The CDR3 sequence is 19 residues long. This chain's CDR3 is CASSQGPRTVDYSNQPQHF. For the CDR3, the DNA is TGCGCCAGCAGCCAAGGTCCAAGGACAGTCGATTATAGCAATCAGCCCCAGCATTTT.

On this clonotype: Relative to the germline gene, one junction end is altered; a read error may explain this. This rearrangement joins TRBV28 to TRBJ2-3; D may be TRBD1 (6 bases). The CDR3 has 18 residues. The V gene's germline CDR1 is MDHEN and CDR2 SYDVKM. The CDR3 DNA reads TGTGCCAGCAGTCCACGGGCTTTAGGGGGATACGGCACAGATACGCGGTATTTT. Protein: CASSPRALGGYGTDTRYF.

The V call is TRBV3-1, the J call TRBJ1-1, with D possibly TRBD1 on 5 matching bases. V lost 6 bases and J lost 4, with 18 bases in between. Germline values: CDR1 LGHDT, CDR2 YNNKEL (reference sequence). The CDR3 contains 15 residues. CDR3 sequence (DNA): TGTGCCAGCAGTTCATACCCGGGACGGAGCACTGAAGCTTTCTTT. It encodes CASSSYPGRSTEAFF. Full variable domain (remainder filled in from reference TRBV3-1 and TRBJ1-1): DTAVSQTPKYLVTQMGNDKSIKCEQNLGHDTMYWYKQDSKKFLKIMFSYNNKELIINETVPNRFSPKSPDKAHLNLHINSLELGDSAVYFCASSSYPGRSTEAFFGQGTRLTVV.